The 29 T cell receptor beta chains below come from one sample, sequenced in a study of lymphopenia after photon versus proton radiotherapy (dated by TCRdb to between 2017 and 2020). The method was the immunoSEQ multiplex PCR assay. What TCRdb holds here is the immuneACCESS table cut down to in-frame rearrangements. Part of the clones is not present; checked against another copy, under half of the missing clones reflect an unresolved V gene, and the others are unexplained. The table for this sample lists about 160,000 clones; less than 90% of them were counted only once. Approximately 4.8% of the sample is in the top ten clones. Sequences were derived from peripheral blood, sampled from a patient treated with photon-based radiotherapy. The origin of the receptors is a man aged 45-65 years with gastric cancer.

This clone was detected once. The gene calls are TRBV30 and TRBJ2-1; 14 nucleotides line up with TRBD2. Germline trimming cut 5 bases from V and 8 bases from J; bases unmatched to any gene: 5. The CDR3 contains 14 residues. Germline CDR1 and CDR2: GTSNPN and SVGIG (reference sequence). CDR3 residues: CAWVGTSGSYEQFF. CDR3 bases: TGTGCCTGGGTTGGGACTAGCGGGAGCTATGAGCAGTTCTTC.

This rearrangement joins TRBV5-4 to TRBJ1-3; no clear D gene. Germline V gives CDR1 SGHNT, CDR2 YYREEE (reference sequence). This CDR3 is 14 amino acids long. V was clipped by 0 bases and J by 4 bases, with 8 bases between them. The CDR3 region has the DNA TGTGCCAGCAGCTTGGGGGTTTCAGGAAACACCATATATTTT. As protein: CASSLGVSGNTIYF.

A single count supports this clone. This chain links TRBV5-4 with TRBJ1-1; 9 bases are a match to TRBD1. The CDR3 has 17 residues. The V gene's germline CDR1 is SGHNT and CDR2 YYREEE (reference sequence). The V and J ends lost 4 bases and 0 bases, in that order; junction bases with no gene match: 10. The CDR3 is CASSPIQGASMNTEAFF. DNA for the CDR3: TGTGCCAGCAGCCCCATACAGGGGGCAAGTATGAACACTGAAGCTTTCTTT.

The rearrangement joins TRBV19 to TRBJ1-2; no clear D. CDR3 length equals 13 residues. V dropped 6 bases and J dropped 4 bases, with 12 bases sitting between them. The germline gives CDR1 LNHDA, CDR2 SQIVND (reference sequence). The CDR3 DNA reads TGTGCCAGTAGCCCACCGGGTGGCTATGGCTACACCTTC. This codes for CASSPPGGYGYTF.

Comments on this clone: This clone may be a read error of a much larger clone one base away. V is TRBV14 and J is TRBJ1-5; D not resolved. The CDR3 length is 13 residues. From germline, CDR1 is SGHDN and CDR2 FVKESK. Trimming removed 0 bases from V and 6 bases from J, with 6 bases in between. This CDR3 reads CASSQDLGQPQHF. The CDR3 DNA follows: TGTGCCAGCAGCCAAGATTTGGGTCAGCCCCAGCATTTT.

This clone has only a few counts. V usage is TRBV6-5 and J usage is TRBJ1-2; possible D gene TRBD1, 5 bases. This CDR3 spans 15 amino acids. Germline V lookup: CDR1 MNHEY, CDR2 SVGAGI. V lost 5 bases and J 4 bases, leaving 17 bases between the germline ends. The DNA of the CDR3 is TGTGCCAGCAGTCCCGGGAGGGGCTCTACCTATGGCTACACCTTC. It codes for CASSPGRGSTYGYTF.

In nucleotides, the CDR3 is TGTGCCAGTAGTTCCTGGACTAGCGACTACAATGAGCAGTTCTTC. Protein: CASSSWTSDYNEQFF. The chain joins TRBV19 to TRBJ2-1, with 9 bases fitting TRBD2. Germline trimming cut 5 bases from V and 3 bases from J; bases unmatched to any gene: 5. The CDR3 has 15 amino acids. Germline CDR1 reads LNHDA; CDR2 reads SQIVND (reference sequence).

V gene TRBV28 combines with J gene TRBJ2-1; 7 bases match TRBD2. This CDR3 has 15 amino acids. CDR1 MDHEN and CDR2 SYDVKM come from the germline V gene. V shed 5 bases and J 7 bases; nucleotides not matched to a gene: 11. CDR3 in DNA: TGTGCCAGCAGTATCGCTAGCGGCGGGCGGAATGAGCAGTTCTTC. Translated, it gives CASSIASGGRNEQFF.

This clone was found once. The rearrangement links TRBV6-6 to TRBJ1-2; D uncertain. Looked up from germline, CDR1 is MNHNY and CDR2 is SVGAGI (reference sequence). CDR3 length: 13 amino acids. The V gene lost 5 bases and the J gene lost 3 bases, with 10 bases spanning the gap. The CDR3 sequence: CASSPVEHYGYTF. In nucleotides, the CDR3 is TGTGCCAGCAGTCCGGTGGAACACTATGGCTACACCTTC.

The CDR3 region is CASSLRLALTYEQYF. The DNA of the CDR3 is TGTGCCAGCAGCTTAAGACTAGCTTTAACCTACGAGCAGTACTTC. The chain recombines TRBV7-2 with TRBJ2-7, with 7 positions matching TRBD2. The V and J ends lost 2 bases and 2 bases, in that order; junction bases with no gene match: 6. The CDR3 consists of 15 residues. Germline V gene data show CDR1 as SGHTA and CDR2 as FQGNSA. The full variable domain, completed using reference TRBV7-2 and TRBJ2-7, is GAGVSQSPSNKVTEKGKDVELRCDPISGHTALYWYRQSLGQGLEFLIYFQGNSAPDKSGLPSDRFSAERTGGSVSTLTIQRTQQEDSAVYLCASSLRLALTYEQYFGPGTRLTVT.

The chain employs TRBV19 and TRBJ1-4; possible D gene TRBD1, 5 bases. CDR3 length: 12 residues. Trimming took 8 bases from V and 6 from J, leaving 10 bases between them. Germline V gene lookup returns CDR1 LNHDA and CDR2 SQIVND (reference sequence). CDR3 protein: CASAQGDEKLFF. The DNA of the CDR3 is TGTGCCAGTGCGCAGGGTGATGAAAAACTGTTTTTT. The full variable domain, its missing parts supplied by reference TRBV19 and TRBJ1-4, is DGGITQSPKYLFRKEGQNVTLSCEQNLNHDAMYWYRQDPGQGLRLIYYSQIVNDFQKGDIAEGYSVSREKKESFPLTVTSAQKNPTAFYLCASAQGDEKLFFGSGTQLSVL.

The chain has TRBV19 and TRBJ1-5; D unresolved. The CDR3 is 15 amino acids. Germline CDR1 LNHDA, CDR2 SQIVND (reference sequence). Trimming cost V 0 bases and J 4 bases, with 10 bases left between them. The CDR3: CASSIESAVNQPQHF. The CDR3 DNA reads TGTGCCAGTAGTATAGAATCGGCGGTAAATCAGCCCCAGCATTTT.

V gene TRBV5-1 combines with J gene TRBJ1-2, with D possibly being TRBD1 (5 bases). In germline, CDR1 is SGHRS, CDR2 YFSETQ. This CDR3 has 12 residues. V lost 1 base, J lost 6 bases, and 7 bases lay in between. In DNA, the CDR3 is TGCGCCAGCAGCTTGTCGGGGGATGGCTACACCTTC. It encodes CASSLSGDGYTF.

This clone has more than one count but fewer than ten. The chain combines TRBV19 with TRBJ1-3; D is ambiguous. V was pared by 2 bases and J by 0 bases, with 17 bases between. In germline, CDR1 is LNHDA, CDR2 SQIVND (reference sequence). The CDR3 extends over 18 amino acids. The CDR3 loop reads CASSITTDRYGSGNTIYF. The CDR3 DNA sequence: TGTGCCAGTAGTATAACGACGGACCGTTACGGCTCTGGAAACACCATATATTTT.

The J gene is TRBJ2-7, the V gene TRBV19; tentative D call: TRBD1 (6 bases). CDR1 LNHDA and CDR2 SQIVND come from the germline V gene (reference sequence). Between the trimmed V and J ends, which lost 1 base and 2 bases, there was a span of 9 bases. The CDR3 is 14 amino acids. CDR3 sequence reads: CASSIGGQTYEQYF. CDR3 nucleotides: TGTGCCAGTAGTATAGGGGGGCAGACCTACGAGCAGTACTTC.

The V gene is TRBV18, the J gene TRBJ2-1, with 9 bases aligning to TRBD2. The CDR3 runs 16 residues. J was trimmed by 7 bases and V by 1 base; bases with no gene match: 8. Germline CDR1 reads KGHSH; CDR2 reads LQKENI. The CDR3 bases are TGTGCCAGCTCACCACTCGAAGCGGGAGGTGGGAATGAGCAGTTCTTC. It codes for CASSPLEAGGGNEQFF.

CDR3 bases: TGTGCCAGCAGCGGACCGGGACTAGCGGGATCCGTGCGCACAGATACGCAGTATTTT. The encoded protein is CASSGPGLAGSVRTDTQYF. This chain uses TRBV9 with TRBJ2-3, with 13 bases fitting TRBD2. With 3 bases clipped from V and 1 base from J, the junction kept 11 bases outside the gene matches. Germline CDR1 is SGDLS and CDR2 is YYNGEE. This CDR3 has 19 amino acids.

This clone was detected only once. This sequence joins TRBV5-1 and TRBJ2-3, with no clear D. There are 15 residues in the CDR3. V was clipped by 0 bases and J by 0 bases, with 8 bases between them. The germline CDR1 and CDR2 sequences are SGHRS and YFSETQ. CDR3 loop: CASSLDGFSTDTQYF. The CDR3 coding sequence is TGCGCCAGCAGCTTGGACGGGTTCAGCACAGATACGCAGTATTTT. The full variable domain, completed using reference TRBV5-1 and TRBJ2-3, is KAGVTQTPRYLIKTRGQQVTLSCSPISGHRSVSWYQQTPGQGLQFLFEYFSETQRNKGNFPGRFSGRQFSNSRSEMNVSTLELGDSALYLCASSLDGFSTDTQYFGPGTRLTVL.

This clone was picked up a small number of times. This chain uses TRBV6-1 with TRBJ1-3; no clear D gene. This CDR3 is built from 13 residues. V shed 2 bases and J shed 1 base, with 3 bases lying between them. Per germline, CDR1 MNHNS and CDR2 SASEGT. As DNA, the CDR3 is TGTGCCAGCAGTGAACGGTCTGGAAACACCATATATTTT. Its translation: CASSERSGNTIYF.

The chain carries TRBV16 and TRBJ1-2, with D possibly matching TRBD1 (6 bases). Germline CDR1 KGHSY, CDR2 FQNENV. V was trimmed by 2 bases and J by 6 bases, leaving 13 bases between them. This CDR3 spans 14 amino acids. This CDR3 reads CASSQQTQGHGYTF. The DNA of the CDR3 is TGTGCCAGCAGCCAACAGACACAGGGCCATGGCTACACCTTC.

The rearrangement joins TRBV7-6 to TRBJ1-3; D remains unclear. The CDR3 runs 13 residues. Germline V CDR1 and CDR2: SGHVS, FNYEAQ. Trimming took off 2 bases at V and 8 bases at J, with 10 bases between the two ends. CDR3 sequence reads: CASSLRPEDTIYF. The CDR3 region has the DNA TGTGCCAGCAGCTTAAGGCCAGAAGACACCATATATTTT.

CDR3 sequence: CASSLGQGAKYSEAFF. The CDR3 DNA reads as TGCGCCAGCAGCTTGGGCCAGGGGGCGAAGTACTCTGAAGCTTTCTTT. The V gene is TRBV5-1, the J gene TRBJ1-1; TRBD1 matches 8 bases. V shed 0 bases, J shed 6 bases, and the junction held 10 bases outside the gene matches. This CDR3 is 16 amino acids long. The germline V gene has CDR1 SGHRS and CDR2 YFSETQ.

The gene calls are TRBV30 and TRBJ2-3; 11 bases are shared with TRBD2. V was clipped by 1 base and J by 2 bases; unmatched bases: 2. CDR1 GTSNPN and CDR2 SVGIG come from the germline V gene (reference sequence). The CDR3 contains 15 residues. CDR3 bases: TGTGCCTGGAGTGGACTAGCGGGAATCACAGATACGCAGTATTTT. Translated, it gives CAWSGLAGITDTQYF.

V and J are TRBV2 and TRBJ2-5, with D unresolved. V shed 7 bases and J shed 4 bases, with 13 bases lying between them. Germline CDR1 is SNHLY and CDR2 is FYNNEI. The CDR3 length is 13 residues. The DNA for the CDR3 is TGTGCCAGCACTCGAGCACGCGGAGAGACCCAGTACTTC. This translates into CASTRARGETQYF.

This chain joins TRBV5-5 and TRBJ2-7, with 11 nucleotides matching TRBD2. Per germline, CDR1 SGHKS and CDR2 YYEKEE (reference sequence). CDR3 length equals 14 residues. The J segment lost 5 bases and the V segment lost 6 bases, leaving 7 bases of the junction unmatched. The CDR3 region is CASTRTSGFNEQYF. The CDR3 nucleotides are TGTGCCAGCACCCGGACTAGCGGGTTCAACGAGCAGTACTTC.

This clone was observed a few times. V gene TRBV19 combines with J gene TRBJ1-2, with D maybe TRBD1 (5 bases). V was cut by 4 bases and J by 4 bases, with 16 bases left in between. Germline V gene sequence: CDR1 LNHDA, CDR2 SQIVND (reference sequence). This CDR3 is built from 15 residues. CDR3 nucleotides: TGTGCCAGTAGTAGCTACCCCTCAGGGACCTATGGCTACACCTTC. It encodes CASSSYPSGTYGYTF.

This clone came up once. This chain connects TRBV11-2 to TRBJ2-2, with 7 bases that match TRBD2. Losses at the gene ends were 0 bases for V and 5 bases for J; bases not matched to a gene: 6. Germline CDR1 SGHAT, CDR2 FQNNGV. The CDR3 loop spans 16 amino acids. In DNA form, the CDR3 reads TGTGCCAGCAGCTTAGATTCACTAGCGCATACCGGGGAGCTGTTTTTT. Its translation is CASSLDSLAHTGELFF.

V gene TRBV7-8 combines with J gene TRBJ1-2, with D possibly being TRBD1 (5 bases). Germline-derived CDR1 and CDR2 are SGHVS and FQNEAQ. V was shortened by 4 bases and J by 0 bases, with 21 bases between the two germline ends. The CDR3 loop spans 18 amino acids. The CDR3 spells CASSSLRDRRLSNYGYTF. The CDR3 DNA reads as TGTGCCAGCAGCTCCCTTAGGGACCGACGGTTATCTAACTATGGCTACACCTTC.

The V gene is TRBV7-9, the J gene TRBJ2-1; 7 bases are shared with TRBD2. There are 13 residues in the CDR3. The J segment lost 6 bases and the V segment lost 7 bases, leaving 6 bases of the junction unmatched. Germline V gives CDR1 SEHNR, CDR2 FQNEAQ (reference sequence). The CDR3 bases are TGTGCCAGCAAACCTACGGGGGGCAATGAGCAGTTCTTC. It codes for CASKPTGGNEQFF.